This TCR beta chain was recovered during a study of cytomegalovirus exposure and HLA in healthy donors. Study-level points and caveats: HLA alleles showed associations with some 15,000 TCR beta sequences in a later analysis, at a 0.05 false discovery rate. Listed as cytomegalovirus-associated were approximately 160 TCR beta chains. Among donors in an Asian-associated ancestry cluster, a later analysis reportedly found fewer N-insertions than the approximately 700-donor mean.

Amplification used 60 Vbeta primers and 13 Jbeta primers. Profiled with immunoSEQ multiplex PCR; TCRdb holds only in-frame clones, not every one. The sample includes about 180,000 clones, around four fifths of them seen just once. The CDR3 totals 16 residues. CDR1 and CDR2 from the germline V gene are LNHDA and SQIVND (reference sequence). V lost 2 bases, J lost 4 bases, and 5 bases stayed unmatched. This clone was counted once. Its specificity is not known. The chain carries TRBV19 and TRBJ1-5; 10 positions agree with TRBD1. The clonotype comes from a man aged 30-40 years in good health and CMV-seronegative. The sample comprised PBMCs. CDR3 sequence: CASSINLGQGNQPQHF. The CDR3 nucleotides read TGTGCCAGTAGTATAAACCTGGGACAGGGGAATCAGCCCCAGCATTTT.